This is a list of T cell receptor beta chains from one sample in a study of blood T cell repertoires in COVID-19. Sequencing used immunoSEQ multiplex PCR; TCRdb keeps in-frame clones, though not all of them. The sample includes about 210,000 clones, roughly 84% of them seen just once. Source material: peripheral blood. These receptor sequences come from a man aged 45-65 years with active or convalescent COVID-19. CDR3s include the opening cysteine and the closing phenylalanine or tryptophan. The D gene is left open where the match is weak. The size field is filled for only some rows; it gives once, few, many or a size class.

V	J	D	size	CDR3	DNA
TRBV18	TRBJ1-2	TRBD1	once	CASSPGTGGDYGYTF	TGTGCCAGCTCACCTGGGACAGGGGGAGACTATGGCTACACCTTC
TRBV5-6	TRBJ2-7	.	.	CASSFFASREQYF	TGTGCCAGCAGCTTTTTCGCCTCGAGAGAGCAGTACTTC
TRBV7-9	TRBJ2-3	.	.	CASSLGQLSLDTQYF	TGTGCCAGCAGCTTAGGACAGTTATCCTTGGATACGCAGTATTTT
TRBV9	TRBJ2-5	TRBD1	.	CASSGTGLETQYF	TGTGCCAGCAGCGGGACAGGGCTAGAGACCCAGTACTTC
TRBV6-2/TRBV6-3	TRBJ1-5	TRBD1	.	CASSIHLGTGIQPQHF	TGTGCCAGCAGTATCCACCTCGGGACAGGGATTCAGCCCCAGCATTTT
TRBV5-1	TRBJ2-1	TRBD1	.	CASSRDSLHYNEQFF	TGCGCCAGCAGCCGGGACAGCTTACACTACAATGAGCAGTTCTTC
TRBV7-2	TRBJ2-1	TRBD1	.	CASSPQTGVEQFF	TGTGCCAGCAGCCCTCAAACAGGGGTCGAGCAGTTCTTC
TRBV9	TRBJ2-1	TRBD1	few	CASSAGTGAYNEQFF	TGTGCCAGCAGCGCCGGGACAGGAGCTTACAATGAGCAGTTCTTC
TRBV14	TRBJ1-2	.	.	CASSQVGLGGNGYTF	TGTGCCAGCAGCCAAGTAGGTCTAGGAGGCAACGGCTACACCTTC
TRBV6-1	TRBJ2-1	TRBD2	.	CASSEAPLAGEYNEQFF	TGTGCCAGCAGTGAAGCGCCACTAGCGGGGGAGTACAATGAGCAGTTCTTC
TRBV28	TRBJ2-3	TRBD2	.	CASSLRKSSGGSTDTQYF	TGTGCCAGCAGTCTTAGGAAATCTAGCGGGGGGAGCACAGATACGCAGTATTTT
TRBV30	TRBJ2-5	.	.	CAWRWTGQETQYF	TGTGCCTGGAGGTGGACTGGGCAAGAGACCCAGTACTTC
TRBV18	TRBJ2-3	.	.	CASSPSLTDTQYF	TGTGCCAGCTCACCCTCTCTCACAGATACGCAGTATTTT
TRBV4-1	TRBJ2-1	.	.	CASSQGEEQFF	TGCGCCAGCAGCCAAGGGGAGGAGCAGTTCTTC
TRBV14	TRBJ2-3	TRBD1	.	CASSQDQSTGGEDWSTDTQYF	TGTGCCAGCAGCCAAGATCAGTCGACAGGGGGTGAGGATTGGAGCACAGATACGCAGTATTTT
TRBV2	TRBJ2-3	.	.	CASRDWSTDTQYF	TGTGCCAGCAGGGACTGGAGCACAGATACGCAGTATTTT
TRBV28	TRBJ1-5	TRBD1	.	CASNRDSNQPQHF	TGTGCCAGCAATCGGGACAGTAATCAGCCCCAGCATTTT
TRBV7-2	TRBJ2-5	TRBD1	.	CASSPLNRTGWVVETQYF	TGTGCCAGCAGCCCCTTAAATCGGACAGGGTGGGTAGTAGAGACCCAGTACTTC
TRBV6-2/TRBV6-3	TRBJ2-5	.	.	CASSYGWETQYF	TGTGCCAGCAGTTACGGCTGGGAGACCCAGTACTTC
TRBV28	TRBJ1-4	.	.	CASSAVTGPNEKLFF	TGTGCCAGCAGTGCGGTGACAGGTCCTAATGAAAAACTGTTTTTT
TRBV28	TRBJ1-1	TRBD1	few	CASRTGVAEAFF	TGTGCCAGCAGGACAGGGGTCGCTGAAGCTTTCTTT
TRBV5-5	TRBJ1-5	TRBD1	.	CASSFLQGASSNQPQHF	TGTGCCAGCAGCTTCTTACAGGGGGCATCGAGCAATCAGCCCCAGCATTTT
TRBV30	TRBJ2-7	.	.	CAWRPQGTYEQYF	TGTGCCTGGAGGCCACAGGGAACTTACGAGCAGTACTTC
TRBV13	TRBJ1-2	.	.	CASSLAGANYGYTF	TGTGCCAGCAGCTTAGCAGGGGCGAACTATGGCTACACCTTC
TRBV5-3	TRBJ1-5	TRBD1	.	CARRPTGGATQPQHF	TGTGCCAGAAGGCCGACAGGGGGCGCGACTCAGCCCCAGCATTTT
TRBV7-9	TRBJ1-2	TRBD1	.	CASSYGTGGSSNYGYTF	TGTGCCAGCAGCTACGGGACAGGGGGCTCTAGTAACTATGGCTACACCTTC
TRBV7-2	TRBJ2-2	TRBD2	.	CASSLMTSGRAGELFF	TGTGCCAGCAGCTTAATGACTAGCGGGAGGGCCGGGGAGCTGTTTTTT
TRBV7-3	TRBJ2-2	TRBD1	.	CASSPGQGGTGELFF	TGTGCCAGCAGCCCCGGACAGGGGGGCACCGGGGAGCTGTTTTTT
TRBV11-2	TRBJ1-5	.	.	CASSLGRGGANQPQHF	TGTGCCAGCAGCTTAGGAAGAGGTGGAGCGAATCAGCCCCAGCATTTT
TRBV7-2	TRBJ1-2	.	.	CASSYLGQSYGYTF	TGTGCCAGCAGCTACCTCGGACAATCGTATGGCTACACCTTC
TRBV27	TRBJ2-7	.	few	CASSFGDPNEQYF	TGTGCCAGCAGTTTCGGGGATCCTAACGAGCAGTACTTC